This TCR beta chain is from a study of CD8 T cells in Susac syndrome. Isolation of CD8+ and CD4+ T cells was performed negatively, whereas enrichment of TEMRA cells was done by FACS. The V gene end was trimmed by 4 bases and the J gene end by 3 bases; junction bases not matched to a gene: 7. The germline V gene has CDR1 SGDLS and CDR2 YYNGEE. The CDR3 has 14 residues. RNA in amounts of roughly 0.5 to 1 ug was reverse transcribed with random hexamers. In TCRdb, the immunoSEQ multiplex PCR reads were re-called with MiXCR into one record per CDR3 protein. The data hold roughly 200,000 distinct CDR3 sequences, with more than 85% observed a single time.

The source material was CD4+ T cells from PBMCs. The receptor's source is a human donor with multiple sclerosis. This chain uses TRBV9 with TRBJ2-7, with 7 bases matching TRBD1. The DNA for the CDR3 is TGTGCCAGCAGCACCGACACAGGGGTCTACGAGCAGTACTTC. This gives the protein CASSTDTGVYEQYF.